A selection of T cell receptor beta chains follows, all from one sample in a study of shared clonotypes between healthy human individuals. Profiling relied on immunoSEQ multiplex PCR, and the TCRdb table lists in-frame clones only, not all of them. The repertoire consists of some 2,000,000 clones, with roughly 95% occurring once and the leading ten covering approximately 0.13%. The sequencing input was naive CD4+ T cells sorted from blood. Source of these receptors: a man between 18 and 29 years old in good health. The CDR3 runs from the conserved cysteine through the conserved F or W. The D gene is left open where the match is weak. Clone size is given for some rows only: seen once, a few or many times, or a class if the clone is expanded.

>TRBV6-5|NA|TRBJ1-2|NA
TGTGCCAGCAGTTACGGACAGATTTATGGCTACACCTTC
CASSYGQIYGYTF
>TRBV2|NA|TRBJ2-7|NA
TGTGCCAGCATAGAGCGGGTGAGCTCCTACGAGCAGTACTTC
CASIERVSSYEQYF
>TRBV19|NA|TRBJ2-5|NA
TGTGCCAGTAGTATAGGGCTGGGACGGGAAAAACAAGAGACCCAGTACTTC
CASSIGLGREKQETQYF
>TRBV10-3|NA|TRBJ2-5|NA
TGTGCCATCAGTGAGTCGTTAGGCGGACACCAAGAGACCCAGTACTTC
CAISESLGGHQETQYF
>TRBV25-1|NA|TRBJ1-2|NA
TGTGCCAGCAGTAAGCCGGGGTCCGTTGATGGCTACACCTTC
CASSKPGSVDGYTF
>TRBV11-2|once|TRBJ2-1|NA
TGTGCCAGCAGCTTAGGGGGGTTAGGCGAGCAGTTCTTC
CASSLGGLGEQFF
>TRBV5-1|few|TRBJ2-1|TRBD1
TGCGCCAGCAGTCGGGACAGGGATCGGGGTGAGCAGTTCTTC
CASSRDRDRGEQFF
>TRBV6-1|NA|TRBJ2-7|NA
TGTGCCAGCAGTGAGGGACCCGACTCCTACGAGCAGTACTTC
CASSEGPDSYEQYF
>TRBV10-3|NA|TRBJ2-7|TRBD1
TGTGCCATCTCCCCCACCCAGGGGGAGTACGAGCAGTACTTC
CAISPTQGEYEQYF
>TRBV7-9|NA|TRBJ2-3|NA
TGTGCCAGCAGCCCCGGACAGATCCTTAGCACAGATACGCAGTATTTT
CASSPGQILSTDTQYF
>TRBV7-2|NA|TRBJ2-5|TRBD1
TGTGCCAGCAGCCATGACAGGGAGCGAGAGACCCAGTACTTC
CASSHDRERETQYF
>TRBV4-2|NA|TRBJ1-5|TRBD1
TGTGCCAGCAGCCAAGGTGGGTCAGGGGGAAGCAATCAGCCCCAGCATTTT
CASSQGGSGGSNQPQHF
>TRBV5-6|NA|TRBJ1-1|NA
TGTGCCAGCAGAGTGGCGGGAGTCACTGAAGCTTTCTTT
CASRVAGVTEAFF
>TRBV5-1|NA|TRBJ2-2|TRBD1
TGCGCCAGCAGCCCGACAGGGGATTTCACCGGGGAGCTGTTTTTT
CASSPTGDFTGELFF
>TRBV28|NA|TRBJ1-6|NA
TGTGCCAGCAGTGTTCAGGGGCAGGGTGGTTCACCCCTCCACTTT
CASSVQGQGGSPLHF
>TRBV9|NA|TRBJ2-3|NA
TGTGCCAGCACCCTGGGCAGCGGAAGCACAGATACGCAGTATTTT
CASTLGSGSTDTQYF
>TRBV27|NA|TRBJ1-4|NA
TGTGCCAGCAGAAGGACGGCAAATGAAAAACTGTTTTTT
CASRRTANEKLFF
>TRBV15|NA|TRBJ2-5|NA
TGTGCCACGCGAGGAACAGCACTTGGTGAGACCCAGTACTTC
CATRGTALGETQYF
>TRBV5-1|NA|TRBJ2-1|TRBD1
TGCGCCAGCAGCTTGGCAATTTTACAGGGGGCCCATGAGCAGTTCTTC
CASSLAILQGAHEQFF
>TRBV5-1|NA|TRBJ1-4|NA
TGCGCCAGCAGCCTGGGAGGGAATGAAAAACTGTTTTTT
CASSLGGNEKLFF
>TRBV7-3|NA|TRBJ1-1|NA
TGTGCCAGCAGCCCAAGGGCGGACACTGAAGCTTTCTTT
CASSPRADTEAFF
>TRBV7-2|NA|TRBJ2-7|TRBD2
TGTGCCAGCAGCTTAGCAGGGCTAGCGGACTCCTACGAGCAGTACTTC
CASSLAGLADSYEQYF
>TRBV6-1|NA|TRBJ2-5|TRBD2
TGTGCCAGCAGTGAATGGGCCGCCGGAGCGGGGAATCAAGAGACCCAGTACTTC
CASSEWAAGAGNQETQYF
>TRBV5-1|NA|TRBJ1-4|TRBD1
TGCGCCAGCAGCTTTTCACAGGGGGAGGCTGAAAAACTGTTTTTT
CASSFSQGEAEKLFF
>TRBV19|once|TRBJ2-7|NA
TGTGCCAGTAGTATAGGACCCGCCTACGAGCAGTACTTC
CASSIGPAYEQYF
>TRBV7-2|NA|TRBJ1-2|TRBD1
TGTGCCAGCAGCCCAAGGACAGGGGGATACAGCTATGGCTACACCTTC
CASSPRTGGYSYGYTF